This T cell receptor (beta chain) is drawn from a study of blood T cell repertoires in COVID-19. Study overall: Sources were T cells, B-cell-depleted T cells, or PBMCs; the material itself was cDNA or gDNA.

Study processing details: Counts of nucleated cells, estimated from reference gene primer amplification, were obtained. Profiling relied on immunoSEQ multiplex PCR, and the TCRdb table lists in-frame clones only, not all of them. The V and J calls and clone size come from that table; D and trimming were worked out from the DNA. Of about 400,000 clones listed, around 92% are singletons. Enrolled through a virtual design, the participants were between roughly 18 and 89 years of age and came from under 25 US areas. Donors of Cohort 3 who recovered were those that had two negative PCRs, clearance, or symptom resolution. This clone came up a few times. Sequencing was carried out using PBMCs or T cells enriched from blood (not recorded which). The receptor comes from a woman in her twenties or thirties who had recovered from COVID-19.

The CDR3 nucleotides read TGTGCCAGCAGCTTAACGGGAGAGGGAGTGGGGCAGTACTTC. Its translation is CASSLTGEGVGQYF. The V call is TRBV7-2, the J call TRBJ2-7, with D perhaps matching TRBD2 (6 bases). CDR1 is SGHTA, CDR2 FQGNSA, per germline. This CDR3 has 14 amino acids. Trimming removed 2 bases from V and 9 bases from J, with 17 bases in between.